This TCR beta chain was found in a study of cytomegalovirus exposure and HLA in healthy donors. PCR amplification relied on 60 Vbeta primers (plus 13 Jbeta primers). Clones were read by immunoSEQ multiplex PCR, and TCRdb kept only the in-frame ones, dropping some. The sample lists about 150,000 clones; roughly 85% were seen once. The CDR3 is 14 residues long. Germline V gives CDR1 SGHAT, CDR2 FQNNGV. With 3 bases removed from V and 3 bases from J, the gap between germline ends came to 12 bases. The chain uses TRBV11-2 and TRBJ2-7, with a tentative D call TRBD1 (6 bases). Sequencing was done on a sample of PBMCs. This receptor was identified in a woman aged 18-35 years in good health and CMV-seronegative. CDR3 sequence reads: CASSFSTGYYEQYF. The DNA for the CDR3 is TGTGCCAGCAGCTTTTCGACAGGCTACTACGAGCAGTACTTC.